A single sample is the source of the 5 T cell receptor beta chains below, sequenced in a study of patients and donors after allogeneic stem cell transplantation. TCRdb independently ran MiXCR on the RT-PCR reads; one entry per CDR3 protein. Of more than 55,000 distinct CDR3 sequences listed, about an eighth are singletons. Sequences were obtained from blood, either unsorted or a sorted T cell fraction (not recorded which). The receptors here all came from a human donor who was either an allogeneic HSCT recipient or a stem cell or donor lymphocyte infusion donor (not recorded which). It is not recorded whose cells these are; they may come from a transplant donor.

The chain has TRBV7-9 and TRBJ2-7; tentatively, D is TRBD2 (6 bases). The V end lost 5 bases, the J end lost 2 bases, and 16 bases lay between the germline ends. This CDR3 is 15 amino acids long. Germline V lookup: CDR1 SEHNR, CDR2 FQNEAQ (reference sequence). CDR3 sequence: CASSPQGGKTYEQYF. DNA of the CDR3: TGTGCCAGCAGCCCCCAGGGAGGAAAAACCTACGAGCAGTACTTC.

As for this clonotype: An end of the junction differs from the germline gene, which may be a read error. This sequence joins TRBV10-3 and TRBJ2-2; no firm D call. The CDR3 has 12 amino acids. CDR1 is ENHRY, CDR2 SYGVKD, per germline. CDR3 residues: CAVRSNTGELFF. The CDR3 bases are TGTGCCGTCAGATCGAACACCGGGGAGCTGTTTTTT.

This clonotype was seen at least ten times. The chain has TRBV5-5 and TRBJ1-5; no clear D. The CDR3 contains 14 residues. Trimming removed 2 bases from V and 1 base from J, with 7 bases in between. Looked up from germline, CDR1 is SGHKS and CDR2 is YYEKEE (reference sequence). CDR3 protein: CASSLLESNQPQHF. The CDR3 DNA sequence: TGTGCCAGCAGCTTATTAGAGAGCAATCAGCCCCAGCATTTT. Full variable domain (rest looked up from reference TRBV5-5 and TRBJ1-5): DAGVTQSPTHLIKTRGQQVTLRCSPISGHKSVSWYQQVLGQGPQFIFQYYEKEERGRGNFPDRFSARQFPNYSSELNVNALLLGDSALYLCASSLLESNQPQHFGDGTRLSIL.

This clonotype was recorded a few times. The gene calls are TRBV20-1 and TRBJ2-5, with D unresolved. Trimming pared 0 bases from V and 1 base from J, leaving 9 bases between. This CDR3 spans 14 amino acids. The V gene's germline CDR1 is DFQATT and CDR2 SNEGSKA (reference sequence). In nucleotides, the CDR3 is TGCAGTGCTAGAGACGCGATTTTCCAAGAGACCCAGTACTTC. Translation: CSARDAIFQETQYF.

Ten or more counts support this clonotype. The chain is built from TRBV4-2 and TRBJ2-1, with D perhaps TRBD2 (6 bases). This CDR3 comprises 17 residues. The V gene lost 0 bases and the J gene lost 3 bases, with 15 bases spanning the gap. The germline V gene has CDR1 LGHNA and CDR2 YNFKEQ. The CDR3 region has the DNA TGTGCCAGCAGCCAAGATCTCGGAGGGAGTAGCTACAATGAGCAGTTCTTC. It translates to CASSQDLGGSSYNEQFF.